These 29 T cell receptor beta chains originate from one sample sequenced in a study of OX40 agonist ivuxolimab in advanced cancers. The data were produced by immunoSEQ multiplex PCR, yet TCRdb's version contains in-frame clones alone and is incomplete. The table lists 75,000 to 90,000 clones, about 90% of them singletons. Material: CD4+ or CD8+ T cells sorted from blood, obtained in a trial of the OX40 agonist ivuxolimab. The receptors come from an adult with an advanced solid tumor such as melanoma, head and neck, liver or kidney cancer.

CDR3 protein: CASSVGRPNNEQFF. CDR3 DNA: TGTGCCAGCAGCGTAGGTAGGCCGAACAATGAGCAGTTCTTC. The chain links TRBV9 to TRBJ2-1, with no clear D. Germline assignment: CDR1 SGDLS and CDR2 YYNGEE. The CDR3 has 14 residues. The germline V and J ends were trimmed by 0 bases and 5 bases, with 9 bases remaining between them.

This clone has just one count. The chain combines TRBV7-9 with TRBJ2-1; maybe TRBD1 (6 bases). Germline V CDR1 and CDR2: SEHNR, FQNEAQ (reference sequence). Trimming stripped 5 bases from V and 0 bases from J, with 17 bases between. The CDR3 runs to 17 residues. The CDR3 protein is CASSATRQVSSYNEQFF. The CDR3 DNA reads as TGTGCCAGCAGCGCCACTCGACAGGTGAGCTCCTACAATGAGCAGTTCTTC. Drawing the rest from reference TRBV7-9 and TRBJ2-1, the complete variable domain is DTGVSQNPRHKITKRGQNVTFRCDPISEHNRLYWYRQTLGQGPEFLTYFQNEAQLEKSRLLSDRFSAERPKGSFSTLEIQRTEQGDSAMYLCASSATRQVSSYNEQFFGPGTRLTVL.

The rearrangement links TRBV11-2 to TRBJ2-7; D possibly matches TRBD1 or TRBD2 (6 bases each). The germline CDR1 and CDR2 sequences are SGHAT and FQNNGV. V gave up 5 bases and J gave up 9 bases, with 20 bases separating them. CDR3 size: 14 residues. In DNA, the CDR3 is TGTGCCAGCAGCCGGGACAATGTGGGAGGTGGGCAGTACTTC. It is translated as CASSRDNVGGGQYF.

This chain joins TRBV5-6 and TRBJ1-2; D remains ambiguous. Trimming removed 0 bases at V and 13 bases at J, with 13 bases between. Germline V lookup: CDR1 SGHDT, CDR2 YYEEEE. There are 12 residues in the CDR3. CDR3 bases: TGTGCCAGCAGCTTGGGGGAACTGAGAAGCACCTTC. It yields the protein CASSLGELRSTF.

Here the CDR3 reads CASSSSDIYEQYF. In DNA form, the CDR3 reads TGCGCCAGCAGCTCCTCGGACATCTACGAGCAGTACTTC. This rearrangement joins TRBV5-1 to TRBJ2-7, with TRBD1 as a possible D gene (5 bases). CDR1 is SGHRS, CDR2 YFSETQ, per germline. Trimming left V 3 bases short and J 3 bases short, with 10 bases between. The CDR3 is 13 residues long.

The V call is TRBV28, the J call TRBJ2-7, with D unclear. The CDR3 consists of 11 residues. V lost 7 bases and J lost 4, with 8 bases in between. Germline V gene sequence: CDR1 MDHEN, CDR2 SYDVKM. The CDR3 reads CASTLGYEQYF. The CDR3 region has the DNA TGTGCCAGCACCCTGGGTTACGAGCAGTACTTC.

This rearrangement joins TRBV28 to TRBJ2-2, with 7 nucleotides matching TRBD1. V lost 3 bases, J lost 4 bases, and 8 bases stayed unmatched. This CDR3 comprises 16 residues. Germline assignment: CDR1 MDHEN and CDR2 SYDVKM. CDR3 residues: CASSLTTGSLTGELFF. The CDR3 DNA reads as TGTGCCAGCAGTTTGACGACAGGGTCACTCACCGGGGAGCTGTTTTTT.

This sequence joins TRBV2 and TRBJ1-1, with 7 bases that match TRBD1. From germline, CDR1 is SNHLY and CDR2 FYNNEI. The CDR3 length is 11 residues. After removal of 6 bases from V and 11 bases from J, the junction contained 6 bases not matched to a gene. The CDR3 sequence: CASRQGGWAFF. The DNA of the CDR3 is TGTGCCAGCAGGCAGGGGGGGTGGGCTTTCTTT.

The DNA of the CDR3 is TGCGCCAGCAGCGCCCGACTAGCGGGAGGGGGCGAGCAGTACTTC. Translating it yields CASSARLAGGGEQYF. J is TRBJ2-7 and V is TRBV5-1; 14 nucleotides match TRBD2. The CDR3 has 15 amino acids. Germline CDR1 is SGHRS and CDR2 is YFSETQ. J was trimmed by 6 bases and V by 4 bases; bases with no gene match: 6.

The chain combines TRBV6-1 with TRBJ1-1; 7 bases are a match to TRBD1. V lost 6 bases, J lost 7 bases, and 11 bases stayed unmatched. This CDR3 contains 14 residues. CDR1 is MNHNS, CDR2 SASEGT, per germline. The CDR3 DNA follows: TGTGCCAGCAGACAGGGACAGCCGAACGGTGAAGCTTTCTTT. It specifies CASRQGQPNGEAFF.

V and J are TRBV9 and TRBJ2-6; possibly TRBD2 for D (5 bases). This CDR3 spans 18 amino acids. V lost 4 bases and J lost 4, with 21 bases in between. Germline-derived CDR1 and CDR2 are SGDLS and YYNGEE. Written as DNA, the CDR3 is TGTGCCAGCAGCCCTAGCTGGGTGCCGGCTCCGGGGGCCAACGTCCTGACTTTC. It is translated as CASSPSWVPAPGANVLTF.

V is TRBV28 and J is TRBJ1-2; the match to TRBD1 covers 7 bases. The ends lost 8 bases at V and 6 bases at J; junction bases unmatched: 9. The CDR3 is 13 amino acids. Germline CDR1 and CDR2: MDHEN and SYDVKM. Here the CDR3 DNA reads TGTGCCAGCTTCCTTGGGAGGGGGCATGGCTACACCTTC. Protein product: CASFLGRGHGYTF.

This chain uses TRBV5-8 with TRBJ2-6; no firm D call. This CDR3 comprises 16 residues. The V end was cut by 2 bases, the J end by 0 bases, with 9 bases between. Per germline, CDR1 SGHTS and CDR2 YDEGEE. The CDR3 region has the DNA TGTGCCAGCAGCTTCGTTAGGAGCTCTGGGGCCAACGTCCTGACTTTC. This encodes CASSFVRSSGANVLTF.

The genes are TRBV5-6 and TRBJ1-2; D is uncertain. CDR1 and CDR2 (germline): SGHDT, YYEEEE. Trimming removed 1 base at V and 7 bases at J, with 11 bases between. This CDR3 contains 13 residues. CDR3 region: CASSLPATGGYTF. The CDR3 DNA reads TGTGCCAGCAGCTTGCCCGCCACTGGTGGCTACACCTTC.

The rearrangement uses TRBV7-6 and TRBJ2-3; the match to TRBD2 covers 10 bases. With 1 base clipped from V and 8 bases from J, the junction kept 18 bases outside the gene matches. Germline CDR1 and CDR2: SGHVS and FNYEAQ. The CDR3 extends over 19 amino acids. CDR3 protein: CASSLEFWASGSLGATQYF. In nucleotides, the CDR3 is TGTGCCAGCAGCTTAGAATTTTGGGCTAGCGGGAGTTTGGGTGCTACGCAGTATTTT.

This clone is a singleton in its sample. Here the CDR3 DNA reads TGTGCCAGTAAGAGACGGACAGGGGTAAATGAAAAACTGTTTTTT. Translated, it gives CASKRRTGVNEKLFF. The gene calls are TRBV19 and TRBJ1-4, with 9 bases lining up with TRBD1. Trimming took 7 bases from V and 5 from J; bases not matched to a gene: 8. CDR1 LNHDA and CDR2 SQIVND come from the germline V gene (reference sequence). The CDR3 loop spans 15 amino acids.

The count of this clone is one. The chain carries TRBV6-1 and TRBJ1-2; no definite D call. Germline CDR1 and CDR2: MNHNS and SASEGT. This CDR3 is built from 13 residues. V shed 6 bases and J shed 0 bases, with 8 bases lying between them. Written as DNA, the CDR3 is TGTGCCAGCAGACCGGGAACTAACTATGGCTACACCTTC. Amino acids: CASRPGTNYGYTF.

V gene TRBV7-8 combines with J gene TRBJ2-7; the match to TRBD2 covers 7 bases. This CDR3 contains 15 residues. Germline assignment: CDR1 SGHVS and CDR2 FQNEAQ. The V and J ends lost 4 bases and 6 bases, in that order; junction bases with no gene match: 12. The DNA of the CDR3 is TGTGCCAGCAGCTCCCGACTAGCTCCAGGTTTCGAGCAGTACTTC. Amino acids: CASSSRLAPGFEQYF.

Only one count was recorded for this clone. This sequence joins TRBV2 and TRBJ1-2; maybe TRBD1 (5 bases). Trimming left V 6 bases short and J 9 bases short, with 17 bases between. The germline gives CDR1 SNHLY, CDR2 FYNNEI. The CDR3 sequence is 13 residues long. DNA for the CDR3: TGTGCCAGCAGGGGGCAGGGACTGCCTAGCTACACCTTC. Translating it yields CASRGQGLPSYTF.

The chain joins TRBV7-9 to TRBJ1-4, with D unclear. The CDR3 loop spans 13 amino acids. In germline, CDR1 is SEHNR, CDR2 FQNEAQ (reference sequence). V shed 5 bases and J shed 8 bases, with 12 bases lying between them. The CDR3 nucleotides are TGTGCCAGCAGCGCAGGCCTAGGGGAAAAACTGTTTTTT. Translating it yields CASSAGLGEKLFF.

The chain joins TRBV5-1 to TRBJ2-5, with 9 bases fitting TRBD2. The CDR3 covers 19 residues. V lost 0 bases and J lost 5; bases outside the gene matches: 17. Germline CDR1 and CDR2: SGHRS and YFSETQ. Here the CDR3 reads CASSLVPWGQAGGRETQYF. The CDR3 DNA follows: TGCGCCAGCAGCTTGGTACCATGGGGGCAAGCGGGAGGTCGGGAGACCCAGTACTTC.

J is TRBJ2-6 and V is TRBV2, with 7 bases fitting TRBD1. Per germline, CDR1 SNHLY and CDR2 FYNNEI. J was trimmed by 2 bases and V by 6 bases; bases with no gene match: 4. The CDR3 totals 15 residues. This CDR3 reads CASRDRVAGANVLTF. DNA of the CDR3: TGTGCCAGCAGAGACAGGGTGGCTGGGGCCAACGTCCTGACTTTC.

The V call is TRBV5-1, the J call TRBJ2-2; D not certain. Per the germline V gene, CDR1 is SGHRS and CDR2 is YFSETQ. The ends were cut back, 0 bases at V and 6 bases at J, with 15 bases in the middle. This CDR3 spans 16 amino acids. The CDR3: CASSLVAGVWPGELFF. CDR3 DNA sequence: TGCGCCAGCAGCTTGGTAGCAGGCGTGTGGCCCGGGGAGCTGTTTTTT.

This clone was picked up one time. The rearrangement links TRBV11-3 to TRBJ2-2; possibly TRBD2 for D (6 bases). Germline CDR1 reads SGHNT; CDR2 reads YENEEA. V lost 5 bases and J 0 bases, leaving 13 bases between the germline ends. The CDR3 is 16 amino acids. CDR3: CASSPGGTSNTGELFF. In DNA form, the CDR3 reads TGTGCCAGCAGCCCAGGAGGGACTTCGAACACCGGGGAGCTGTTTTTT.

The V gene is TRBV6-5, the J gene TRBJ1-1; 10 bases are a match to TRBD1. This CDR3 is 13 amino acids long. Germline values: CDR1 MNHEY, CDR2 SVGAGI. Trimming cost V 6 bases and J 6 bases; bases outside gene matches: 4. The chain's CDR3 is CASRTGGSPEAFF. CDR3 nucleotide sequence: TGTGCCAGCAGGACAGGGGGCAGTCCTGAAGCTTTCTTT.

The chain employs TRBV5-5 and TRBJ1-4; tentatively, D is TRBD1 (5 bases). Germline loops: CDR1 SGHKS, CDR2 YYEKEE (reference sequence). This CDR3 is 14 amino acids long. The germline V and J ends were trimmed by 5 bases and 8 bases, with 16 bases remaining between them. The CDR3 here is CASSPRDLGEKLFF. The DNA of the CDR3 is TGTGCCAGCAGTCCCCGGGACTTGGGGGAAAAACTGTTTTTT.

V usage is TRBV27 and J usage is TRBJ2-7, with TRBD1 identical over 7 bases. The CDR3 contains 14 residues. Germline values: CDR1 MNHEY, CDR2 SMNVEV (reference sequence). V gave up 6 bases and J gave up 5 bases; unmatched junction bases: 10. As DNA, the CDR3 is TGTGCCAGCAGATTCGACAGGGTTAGTAACGAGCAGTACTTC. Protein sequence: CASRFDRVSNEQYF.

J is TRBJ2-6 and V is TRBV28; D could derive from TRBD1 or TRBD2 (5 bases each). V dropped 8 bases and J dropped 0 bases, with 8 bases sitting between them. The V gene's germline CDR1 is MDHEN and CDR2 SYDVKM. This CDR3 has 14 residues. The DNA of the CDR3 is TGTGCCAGCGCTGGGGGCTCTGGGGCCAACGTCCTGACTTTC. Amino acids: CASAGGSGANVLTF.

The CDR3 loop reads CASSPGPTYTF. The CDR3 bases are TGTGCCAGCAGTCCGGGACCGACTTACACCTTC. The V and J genes are TRBV28 and TRBJ1-2; D is possibly TRBD1 (5 bases). This CDR3 comprises 11 residues. In germline, CDR1 is MDHEN, CDR2 SYDVKM. V lost 5 bases, J lost 11 bases, and 12 bases lay in between.